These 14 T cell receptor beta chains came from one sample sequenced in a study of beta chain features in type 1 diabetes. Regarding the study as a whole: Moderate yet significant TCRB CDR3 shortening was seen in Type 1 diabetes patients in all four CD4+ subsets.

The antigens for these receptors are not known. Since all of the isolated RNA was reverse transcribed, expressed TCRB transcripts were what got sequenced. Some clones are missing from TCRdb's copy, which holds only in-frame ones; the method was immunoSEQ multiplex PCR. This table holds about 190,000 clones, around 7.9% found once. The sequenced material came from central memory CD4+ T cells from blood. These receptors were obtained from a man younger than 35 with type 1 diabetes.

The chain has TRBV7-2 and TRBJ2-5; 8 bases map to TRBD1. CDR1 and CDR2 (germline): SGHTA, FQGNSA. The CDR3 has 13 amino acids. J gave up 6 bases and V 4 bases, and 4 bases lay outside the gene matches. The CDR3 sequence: CASSSGQAKTQYF. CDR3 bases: TGTGCCAGCAGCTCGGGACAGGCGAAGACCCAGTACTTC.

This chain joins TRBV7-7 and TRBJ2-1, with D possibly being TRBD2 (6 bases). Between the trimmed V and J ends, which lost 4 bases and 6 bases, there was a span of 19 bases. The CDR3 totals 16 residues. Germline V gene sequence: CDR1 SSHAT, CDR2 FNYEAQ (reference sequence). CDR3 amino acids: CASSSTLATSLNEQFF. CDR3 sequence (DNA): TGTGCCAGCAGCTCCACCCTTGCTACTAGCCTCAATGAGCAGTTCTTC.

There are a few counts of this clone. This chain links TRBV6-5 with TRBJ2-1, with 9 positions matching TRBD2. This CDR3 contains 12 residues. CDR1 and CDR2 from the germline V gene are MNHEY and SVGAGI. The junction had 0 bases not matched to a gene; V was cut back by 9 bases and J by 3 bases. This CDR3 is CASSGGYNEQFF. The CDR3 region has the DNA TGTGCCAGTAGCGGGGGCTACAATGAGCAGTTCTTC.

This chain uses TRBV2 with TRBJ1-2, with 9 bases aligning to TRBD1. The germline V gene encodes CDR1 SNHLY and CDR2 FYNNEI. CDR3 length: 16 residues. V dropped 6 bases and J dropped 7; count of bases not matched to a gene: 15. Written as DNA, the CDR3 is TGTGCCAGCAGCTACTCGCCGGGACAGGGCGGCTCTGGCTACACCTTC. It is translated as CASSYSPGQGGSGYTF.

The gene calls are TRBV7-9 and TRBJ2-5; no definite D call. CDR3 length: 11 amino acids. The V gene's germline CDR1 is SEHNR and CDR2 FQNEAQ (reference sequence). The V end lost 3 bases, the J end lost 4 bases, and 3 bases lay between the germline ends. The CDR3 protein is CASSFSETQYF. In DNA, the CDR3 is TGTGCCAGCAGCTTCTCAGAGACCCAGTACTTC.

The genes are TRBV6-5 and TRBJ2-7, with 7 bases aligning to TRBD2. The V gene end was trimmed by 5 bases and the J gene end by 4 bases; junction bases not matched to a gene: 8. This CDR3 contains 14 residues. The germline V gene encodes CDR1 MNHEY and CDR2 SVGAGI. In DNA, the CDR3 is TGTGCCAGCAGTGGGAGGGAAAGGTGGTACGAGCAGTACTTC. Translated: CASSGRERWYEQYF.

The CDR3 DNA sequence: TGCAGCGTTGACTACAGCGGGAAAAGGGATACGCAGTATTTT. It yields the protein CSVDYSGKRDTQYF. The chain has TRBV29-1 and TRBJ2-3; 7 bases line up with TRBD2. Trimming cost V 3 bases and J 6 bases; bases outside gene matches: 9. The germline V gene encodes CDR1 SQVTM and CDR2 ANQGSEA. The CDR3 sequence is 14 residues long.

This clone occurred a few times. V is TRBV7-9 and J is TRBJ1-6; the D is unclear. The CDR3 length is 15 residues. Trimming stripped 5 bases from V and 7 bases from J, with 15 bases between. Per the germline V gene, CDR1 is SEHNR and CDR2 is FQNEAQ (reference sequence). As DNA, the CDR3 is TGTGCCAGCAGCCCCCGGACCGGGGAGAATTCACCCCTCCACTTT. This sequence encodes CASSPRTGENSPLHF.

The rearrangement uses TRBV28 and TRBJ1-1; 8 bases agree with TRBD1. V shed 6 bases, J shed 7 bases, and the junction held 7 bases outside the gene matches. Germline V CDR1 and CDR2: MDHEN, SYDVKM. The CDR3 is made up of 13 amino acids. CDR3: CASSPGQGREAFF. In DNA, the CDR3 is TGTGCCAGCAGCCCCGGACAGGGACGTGAAGCTTTCTTT.

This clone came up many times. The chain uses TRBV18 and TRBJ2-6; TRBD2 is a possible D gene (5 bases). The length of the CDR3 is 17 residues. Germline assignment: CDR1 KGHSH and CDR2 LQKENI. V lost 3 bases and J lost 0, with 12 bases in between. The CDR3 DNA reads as TGTGCCAGCTCACCGGAGGTTCTGAGCTCTGGGGCCAACGTCCTGACTTTC. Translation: CASSPEVLSSGANVLTF.

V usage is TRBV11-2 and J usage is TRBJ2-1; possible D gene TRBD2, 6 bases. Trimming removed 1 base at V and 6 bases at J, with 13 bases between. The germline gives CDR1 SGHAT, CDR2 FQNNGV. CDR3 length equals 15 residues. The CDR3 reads CASSLGGRSPNEQFF. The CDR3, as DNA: TGTGCCAGCAGCTTAGGTGGGAGGTCCCCCAATGAGCAGTTCTTC.

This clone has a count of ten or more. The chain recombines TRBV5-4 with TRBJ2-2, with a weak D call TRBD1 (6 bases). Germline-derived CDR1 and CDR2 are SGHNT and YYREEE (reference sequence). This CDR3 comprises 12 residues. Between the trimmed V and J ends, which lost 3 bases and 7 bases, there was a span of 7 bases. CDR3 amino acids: CASSWDNGELFF. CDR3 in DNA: TGTGCCAGCAGCTGGGACAACGGGGAGCTGTTTTTT.

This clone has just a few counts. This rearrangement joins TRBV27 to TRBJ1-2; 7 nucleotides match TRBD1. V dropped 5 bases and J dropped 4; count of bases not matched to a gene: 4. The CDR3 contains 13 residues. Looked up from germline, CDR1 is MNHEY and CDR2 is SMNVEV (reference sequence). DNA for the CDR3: TGTGCCAGCAGTATTGACAGGGCCTATGGCTACACCTTC. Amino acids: CASSIDRAYGYTF.

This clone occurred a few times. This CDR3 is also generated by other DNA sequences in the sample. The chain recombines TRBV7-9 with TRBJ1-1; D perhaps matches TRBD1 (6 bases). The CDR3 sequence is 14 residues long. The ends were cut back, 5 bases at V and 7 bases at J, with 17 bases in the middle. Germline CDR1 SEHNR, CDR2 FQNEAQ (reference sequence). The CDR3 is CASSLQGLSSEAFF. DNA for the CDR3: TGTGCCAGCAGCCTCCAGGGGCTGTCAAGTGAAGCTTTCTTT. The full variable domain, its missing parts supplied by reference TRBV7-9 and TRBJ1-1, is DTGVSQNPRHKITKRGQNVTFRCDPISEHNRLYWYRQTLGQGPEFLTYFQNEAQLEKSRLLSDRFSAERPKGSFSTLEIQRTEQGDSAMYLCASSLQGLSSEAFFGQGTRLTVV.